The source of this TCR beta chain is a study of OX40 agonist ivuxolimab in advanced cancers. Points from the study as a whole: At 0.1 to 3.0 mg/kg, CD4+ and CD8+ blood T cells expanded clonally by week 6. Expanded peripheral T-cell antigen specificity went undetermined.

Produced via immunoSEQ multiplex PCR; TCRdb's table is partial and in-frame only. The sample has approximately 49,000 clones, about four fifths seen once. With baseline, cycle 4 day 1, and cycle 7 day 1 as timepoints, blood was sampled. Deletions cut 2 bases from V and 4 bases from J, with 19 bases between. CDR3 length: 17 residues. Germline CDR1 and CDR2: ENHRY and SYGVKD. In this sample, this clone turned up once. The antigen remains unidentified. Specimen: CD4+ or CD8+ T cells sorted from blood, collected in a trial of the OX40 agonist ivuxolimab. The chain carries TRBV10-3 and TRBJ2-3; D possibly corresponds to TRBD2 (6 bases). The source is an adult with an advanced solid tumor such as melanoma, head and neck, liver or kidney cancer. The CDR3 DNA reads as TGTGCCATCAGTGAGGTCTCCGGGGGAATGGGTGCAGATACGCAGTATTTT. Translating gives CAISEVSGGMGADTQYF.